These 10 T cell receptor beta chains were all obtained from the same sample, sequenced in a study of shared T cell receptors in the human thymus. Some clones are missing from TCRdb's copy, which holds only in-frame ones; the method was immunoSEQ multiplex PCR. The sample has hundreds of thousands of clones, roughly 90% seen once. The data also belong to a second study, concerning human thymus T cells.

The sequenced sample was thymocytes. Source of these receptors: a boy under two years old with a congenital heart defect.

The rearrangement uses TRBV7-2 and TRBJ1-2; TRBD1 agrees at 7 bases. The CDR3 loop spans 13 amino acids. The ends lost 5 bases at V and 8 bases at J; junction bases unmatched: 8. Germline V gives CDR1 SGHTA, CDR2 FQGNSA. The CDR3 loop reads CASSRKDRWGYTF. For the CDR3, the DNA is TGTGCCAGCAGCCGCAAGGACAGGTGGGGCTACACCTTC.

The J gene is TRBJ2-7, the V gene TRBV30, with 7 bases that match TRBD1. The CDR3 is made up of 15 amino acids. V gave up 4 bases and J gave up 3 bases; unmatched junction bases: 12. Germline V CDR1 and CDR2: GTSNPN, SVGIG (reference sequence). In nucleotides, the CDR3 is TGTGCCTGGAACTCCCACGAAGGGGGCAACTACGAGCAGTACTTC. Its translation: CAWNSHEGGNYEQYF. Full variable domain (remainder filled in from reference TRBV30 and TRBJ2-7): SQTIHQWPATLVQPVGSPLSLECTVEGTSNPNLYWYRQAAGRGLQLLFYSVGIGQISSEVPQNLSASRPQDRQFILSSKKLLLSDSGFYLCAWNSHEGGNYEQYFGPGTRLTVT.

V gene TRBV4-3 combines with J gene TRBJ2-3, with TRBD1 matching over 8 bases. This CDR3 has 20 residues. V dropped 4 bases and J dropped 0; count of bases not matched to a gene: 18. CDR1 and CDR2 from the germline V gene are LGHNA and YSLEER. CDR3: CASSRMGRGHGPISTDTQYF. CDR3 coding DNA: TGCGCCAGCAGCCGGATGGGCAGGGGGCACGGACCTATAAGCACAGATACGCAGTATTTT.

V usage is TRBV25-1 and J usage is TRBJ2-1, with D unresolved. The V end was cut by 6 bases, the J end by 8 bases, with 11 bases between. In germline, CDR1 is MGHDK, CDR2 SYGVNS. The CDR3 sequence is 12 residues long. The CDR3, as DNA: TGTGCCAGCAGCCCCGTCCCGGATGAGCAGTTCTTC. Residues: CASSPVPDEQFF.

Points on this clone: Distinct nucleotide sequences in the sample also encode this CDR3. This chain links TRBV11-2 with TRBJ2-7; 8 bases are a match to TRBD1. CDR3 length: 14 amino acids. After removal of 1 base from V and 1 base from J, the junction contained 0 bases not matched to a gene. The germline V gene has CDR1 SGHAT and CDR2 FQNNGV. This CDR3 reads CASSLGTGSYEQYF. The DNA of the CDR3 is TGTGCCAGCAGCTTAGGGACAGGGTCCTACGAGCAGTACTTC. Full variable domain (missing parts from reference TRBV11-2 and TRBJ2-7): EAGVAQSPRYKIIEKRQSVAFWCNPISGHATLYWYQQILGQGPKLLIQFQNNGVVDDSQLPKDRFSAERLKGVDSTLKIQPAKLEDSAVYLCASSLGTGSYEQYFGPGTRLTVT.

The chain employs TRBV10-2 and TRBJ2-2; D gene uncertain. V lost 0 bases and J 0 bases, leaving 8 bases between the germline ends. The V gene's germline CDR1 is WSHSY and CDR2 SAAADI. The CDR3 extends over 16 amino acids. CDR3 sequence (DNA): TGCGCCAGCAGTGAGTCGAGGCAGACGAACACCGGGGAGCTGTTTTTT. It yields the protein CASSESRQTNTGELFF.

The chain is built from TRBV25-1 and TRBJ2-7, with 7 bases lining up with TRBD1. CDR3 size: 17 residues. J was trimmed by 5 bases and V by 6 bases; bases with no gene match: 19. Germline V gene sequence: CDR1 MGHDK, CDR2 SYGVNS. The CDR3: CASRTGQASAKKDEQYF. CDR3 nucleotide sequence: TGTGCCAGCAGGACCGGACAGGCTTCAGCAAAAAAGGACGAGCAGTACTTC.

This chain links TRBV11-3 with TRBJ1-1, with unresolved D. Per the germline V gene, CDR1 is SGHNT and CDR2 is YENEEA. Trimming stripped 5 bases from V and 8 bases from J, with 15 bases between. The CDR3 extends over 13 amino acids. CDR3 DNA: TGTGCCAGCAGCGCCCCGGGTCACTGGGAAGCTTTCTTT. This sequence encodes CASSAPGHWEAFF.

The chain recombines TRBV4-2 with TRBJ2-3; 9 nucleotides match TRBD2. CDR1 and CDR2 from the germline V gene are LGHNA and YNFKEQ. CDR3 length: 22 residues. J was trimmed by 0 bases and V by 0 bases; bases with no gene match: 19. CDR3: CASSQELSGTSPPGLSTDTQYF. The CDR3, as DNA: TGTGCCAGCAGCCAAGAACTGTCCGGGACTAGCCCCCCGGGCCTTAGCACAGATACGCAGTATTTT.

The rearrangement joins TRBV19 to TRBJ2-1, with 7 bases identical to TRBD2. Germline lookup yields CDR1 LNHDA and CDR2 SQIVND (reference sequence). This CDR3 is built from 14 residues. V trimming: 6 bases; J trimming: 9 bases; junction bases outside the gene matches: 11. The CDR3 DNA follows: TGTGCCAGTAGGGTGACTAGCAGGACTACTGAGCAGTTCTTC. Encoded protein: CASRVTSRTTEQFF.